Listed below are T cell receptor beta chains from one sample, sequenced in a study of spatial heterogeneity in lung cancer. TCRdb reanalysed the 5' RACE reads using MiXCR and keeps one entry per CDR3 protein. Among around 120,000 distinct CDR3 sequences listed, 12% were seen once. Sequenced here: PBMCs, sampled at follow-up. Receptor source: a male donor with early-stage non-small cell lung cancer. Both conserved end residues are part of each CDR3. A D gene is named only where the DNA matches it firmly. The size field is filled for only some rows; it gives once, few, many or a size class.

V gene: TRBV5-8
clone size: -
D gene: TRBD1
J gene: TRBJ1-3
CDR3 protein: CASSFLGQGPGNTIYF
CDR3 DNA: TGTGCCAGCAGCTTTCTGGGACAGGGACCTGGAAACACCATATATTTT

V gene: TRBV20-1
clone size: few
D gene: -
J gene: TRBJ2-7
CDR3 protein: CSARDPGGADEQYF
CDR3 DNA: TGCAGTGCTAGAGACCCCGGGGGCGCGGACGAGCAGTACTTC

V gene: TRBV11-2
clone size: many
D gene: TRBD2
J gene: TRBJ2-5
CDR3 protein: CASSLGLAGYETQYF
CDR3 DNA: TGTGCCAGCAGCTTAGGTCTAGCGGGGTATGAGACCCAGTACTTC

V gene: TRBV4-1
clone size: -
D gene: -
J gene: TRBJ2-2
CDR3 protein: CASSQLLSRARTNTGELFF
CDR3 DNA: TGCGCCAGCAGCCAACTACTCTCGAGGGCCCGAACGAACACCGGGGAGCTGTTTTTT

V gene: TRBV12-3/TRBV12-4
clone size: many
D gene: -
J gene: TRBJ1-4
CDR3 protein: CASSSTFPSTNEKLFF
CDR3 DNA: TGTGCCAGCAGTTCCACCTTTCCATCAACTAATGAAAAACTGTTTTTT

V gene: TRBV7-2
clone size: few
D gene: -
J gene: TRBJ1-4
CDR3 protein: CASSPGQVDNEKLFF
CDR3 DNA: TGTGCCAGCAGCCCCGGGCAGGTGGATAATGAAAAACTGTTTTTT

V gene: TRBV7-8
clone size: -
D gene: -
J gene: TRBJ2-2
CDR3 protein: CASSAGVATGELFF
CDR3 DNA: TGTGCCAGCAGCGCCGGGGTTGCCACCGGGGAGCTGTTTTTT

V gene: TRBV28
clone size: -
D gene: -
J gene: TRBJ1-5
CDR3 protein: CASSFLRARNQPQHF
CDR3 DNA: TGTGCCAGCAGTTTTCTCAGGGCTAGGAATCAGCCCCAGCATTTT

V gene: TRBV18
clone size: -
D gene: -
J gene: TRBJ2-3
CDR3 protein: CASSPYQRGPRTDTQYF
CDR3 DNA: TGTGCCAGCTCACCGTACCAAAGGGGACCTCGGACAGATACGCAGTATTTT

V gene: TRBV7-3
clone size: -
D gene: -
J gene: TRBJ2-5
CDR3 protein: CASSPYKDRFLGTQYF
CDR3 DNA: TGTGCCAGCAGCCCCTACAAGGACCGTTTCTTGGGGACCCAGTACTTC

V gene: TRBV5-6
clone size: many
D gene: TRBD1
J gene: TRBJ2-5
CDR3 protein: CASSSTGGEETQYF
CDR3 DNA: TGTGCCAGCAGCTCCACAGGGGGCGAAGAGACCCAGTACTTC

V gene: TRBV20-1
clone size: many
D gene: TRBD1
J gene: TRBJ1-6
CDR3 protein: CSAANPHRGSLHF
CDR3 DNA: TGCAGTGCTGCTAACCCCCACAGGGGATCCCTCCACTTT

V gene: TRBV2
clone size: -
D gene: -
J gene: TRBJ2-7
CDR3 protein: CASNTGTVYEQYF
CDR3 DNA: TGTGCCAGCAACACCGGGACGGTCTACGAGCAGTACTTC

V gene: TRBV24-1
clone size: few
D gene: TRBD2
J gene: TRBJ2-3
CDR3 protein: CATSAPRASGHNTQYF
CDR3 DNA: TGTGCCACCAGTGCCCCCCGGGCTAGCGGGCATAATACGCAGTATTTT

V gene: TRBV12-3/TRBV12-4
clone size: once
D gene: -
J gene: TRBJ2-7
CDR3 protein: CASRLGVDDSSQQYF
CDR3 DNA: TGTGCCAGCAGACTCGGGGTGGACGACTCTTCCCAGCAGTACTTC

V gene: TRBV6-2/TRBV6-3
clone size: few
D gene: TRBD2
J gene: TRBJ2-7
CDR3 protein: CASSYPPGGVYEQYF
CDR3 DNA: TGTGCCAGCAGTTACCCGCCGGGGGGAGTCTACGAGCAGTACTTC

V gene: TRBV11-2
clone size: many
D gene: -
J gene: TRBJ1-5
CDR3 protein: CASSLSGRNQPQHF
CDR3 DNA: TGTGCCAGCAGCTTGTCGGGCAGAAATCAGCCCCAGCATTTT

V gene: TRBV5-5
clone size: -
D gene: -
J gene: TRBJ1-5
CDR3 protein: CASSLLSLQPQHF
CDR3 DNA: TGTGCCAGCAGCTTGTTATCCCTCCAGCCCCAGCATTTT

V gene: TRBV9
clone size: many
D gene: -
J gene: TRBJ2-5
CDR3 protein: CASSVRGVIAGETQYF
CDR3 DNA: TGTGCCAGCAGCGTGCGAGGGGTAATCGCAGGAGAGACCCAGTACTTC

V gene: TRBV11-2
clone size: few
D gene: -
J gene: TRBJ1-2
CDR3 protein: CASSLEAGSGYTF
CDR3 DNA: TGTGCCAGCAGCTTAGAGGCAGGAAGCGGCTACACCTTC

V gene: TRBV5-1
clone size: -
D gene: -
J gene: TRBJ2-5
CDR3 protein: CASSFQVEETQYF
CDR3 DNA: TGCGCCAGCAGCTTCCAGGTCGAAGAGACCCAGTACTTC

V gene: TRBV5-1
clone size: few
D gene: TRBD2
J gene: TRBJ2-3
CDR3 protein: CASSPGSGAMTDTQYF
CDR3 DNA: TGCGCCAGCAGCCCGGGGAGCGGGGCCATGACAGATACGCAGTATTTT

V gene: TRBV12-3/TRBV12-4
clone size: -
D gene: TRBD1
J gene: TRBJ2-5
CDR3 protein: CASSFQGAETQYF
CDR3 DNA: TGTGCCAGCAGTTTTCAGGGGGCAGAGACCCAGTACTTC

V gene: TRBV7-2
clone size: many
D gene: -
J gene: TRBJ2-3
CDR3 protein: CASSLGGGTQYF
CDR3 DNA: TGTGCCAGCAGCTTAGGAGGAGGTACGCAGTATTTT

V gene: TRBV10-3
clone size: -
D gene: -
J gene: TRBJ1-5
CDR3 protein: CAISLADSNQPQHF
CDR3 DNA: TGTGCCATCAGTCTGGCCGATAGCAATCAGCCCCAGCATTTT

V gene: TRBV20-1
clone size: many
D gene: TRBD2
J gene: TRBJ2-7
CDR3 protein: CSARDPSGGPYEQYF
CDR3 DNA: TGCAGTGCTAGAGATCCTAGCGGGGGTCCCTACGAGCAGTACTTC

V gene: TRBV4-3
clone size: once
D gene: -
J gene: TRBJ2-1
CDR3 protein: CASSQEGAAPYNEQFF
CDR3 DNA: TGCGCCAGCAGCCAAGAAGGAGCTGCCCCCTACAATGAGCAGTTCTTC

V gene: TRBV20-1
clone size: -
D gene: TRBD1
J gene: TRBJ2-7
CDR3 protein: CSAWGQSSYEQYF
CDR3 DNA: TGCAGTGCGTGGGGACAGAGCAGCTACGAGCAGTACTTC

V gene: TRBV5-1
clone size: -
D gene: -
J gene: TRBJ1-1
CDR3 protein: CASSLLDRKSEAFF
CDR3 DNA: TGCGCCAGCAGCTTGTTGGACAGAAAGTCTGAAGCTTTCTTT

V gene: TRBV9
clone size: few
D gene: TRBD1
J gene: TRBJ1-3
CDR3 protein: CASSARTGRNTIYF
CDR3 DNA: TGTGCCAGCAGCGCCCGGACAGGGAGAAACACCATATATTTT

V gene: TRBV19
clone size: once
D gene: -
J gene: TRBJ2-7
CDR3 protein: CASSIVRPRSPQTRGYEQYF
CDR3 DNA: TGTGCCAGTAGTATCGTGCGGCCCCGCTCACCCCAGACTAGGGGTTACGAGCAGTACTTC

V gene: TRBV20-1
clone size: few
D gene: TRBD2
J gene: TRBJ2-7
CDR3 protein: CSAPSLAGGTYEQYF
CDR3 DNA: TGCAGTGCCCCAAGCCTAGCGGGGGGGACATACGAGCAGTACTTC

V gene: TRBV7-8
clone size: few
D gene: TRBD2
J gene: TRBJ2-5
CDR3 protein: CASSLVRTSGFGETQYF
CDR3 DNA: TGTGCCAGCAGCTTAGTAAGGACTAGCGGTTTCGGAGAGACCCAGTACTTC

V gene: TRBV20-1
clone size: few
D gene: -
J gene: TRBJ2-7
CDR3 protein: CSHLPHGKYEQYF
CDR3 DNA: TGCAGCCATCTGCCCCATGGGAAGTACGAGCAGTACTTC

V gene: TRBV29-1
clone size: -
D gene: -
J gene: TRBJ2-4
CDR3 protein: CSGLGGGQAKNIQYF
CDR3 DNA: TGCAGCGGGTTGGGTGGGGGCCAGGCCAAAAACATTCAGTACTTC

V gene: TRBV18
clone size: many
D gene: TRBD1
J gene: TRBJ2-7
CDR3 protein: CASSQSVGQGLYEQYF
CDR3 DNA: TGTGCCAGCTCACAATCCGTGGGACAGGGGCTATACGAGCAGTACTTC

V gene: TRBV20-1
clone size: many
D gene: -
J gene: TRBJ2-7
CDR3 protein: CSARSSISSYEQYF
CDR3 DNA: TGCAGTGCTAGAAGCAGTATAAGCTCCTACGAGCAGTACTTC

V gene: TRBV20-1
clone size: -
D gene: -
J gene: TRBJ1-5
CDR3 protein: CSARGVRGANQPQHF
CDR3 DNA: TGCAGTGCTAGAGGCGTGCGAGGGGCGAATCAGCCCCAGCATTTT

V gene: TRBV28
clone size: -
D gene: -
J gene: TRBJ2-3
CDR3 protein: CASFPPNRADTQYF
CDR3 DNA: TGTGCCAGCTTCCCTCCCAACAGGGCAGATACGCAGTATTTT

V gene: TRBV6-5
clone size: -
D gene: -
J gene: TRBJ2-2
CDR3 protein: CASSYSGTLNTGELFF
CDR3 DNA: TGTGCCAGCAGTTACTCGGGGACACTGAACACCGGGGAGCTGTTTTTT

V gene: TRBV7-9
clone size: many
D gene: -
J gene: TRBJ2-7
CDR3 protein: CASSLVGPSYEQYF
CDR3 DNA: TGTGCCAGCAGCTTAGTGGGACCCTCCTACGAGCAGTACTTC

V gene: TRBV20-1
clone size: many
D gene: -
J gene: TRBJ1-5
CDR3 protein: CSAARDGPNQPQHF
CDR3 DNA: TGCAGTGCTGCCCGGGACGGCCCCAATCAGCCCCAGCATTTT

V gene: TRBV7-9
clone size: many
D gene: TRBD1
J gene: TRBJ1-1
CDR3 protein: CASSIRQGSGEAFF
CDR3 DNA: TGTGCCAGCAGCATAAGACAGGGGTCTGGTGAAGCTTTCTTT

V gene: TRBV12-3/TRBV12-4
clone size: -
D gene: TRBD2
J gene: TRBJ2-1
CDR3 protein: CASSLERGTSYNEQFF
CDR3 DNA: TGTGCCAGCAGTTTAGAGCGGGGGACCTCCTACAATGAGCAGTTCTTC

V gene: TRBV20-1
clone size: many
D gene: -
J gene: TRBJ1-5
CDR3 protein: CSARPPGSNSNQPQHF
CDR3 DNA: TGCAGTGCTAGACCACCCGGGAGTAATAGCAATCAGCCCCAGCATTTT

V gene: TRBV7-9
clone size: -
D gene: -
J gene: TRBJ2-5
CDR3 protein: CASSSSGGTETQYF
CDR3 DNA: TGTGCCAGCAGCTCATCAGGGGGGACAGAGACCCAGTACTTC

V gene: TRBV6-1
clone size: many
D gene: TRBD1
J gene: TRBJ2-7
CDR3 protein: CASSDPRDRGSYEQYF
CDR3 DNA: TGTGCCAGCAGTGATCCCCGGGACAGGGGCTCCTACGAGCAGTACTTC

V gene: TRBV10-3
clone size: many
D gene: TRBD1
J gene: TRBJ1-1
CDR3 protein: CAVEQGANTEAFF
CDR3 DNA: TGTGCCGTTGAGCAGGGGGCCAACACTGAAGCTTTCTTT

V gene: TRBV7-8
clone size: many
D gene: -
J gene: TRBJ1-1
CDR3 protein: CASSLVRTEAFF
CDR3 DNA: TGTGCCAGCAGCTTAGTAAGGACTGAAGCTTTCTTT

V gene: TRBV5-1
clone size: -
D gene: -
J gene: TRBJ2-3
CDR3 protein: CASSLGYKTDTQYF
CDR3 DNA: TGCGCCAGCAGCTTGGGGTACAAAACAGATACGCAGTATTTT

V gene: TRBV7-2
clone size: -
D gene: -
J gene: TRBJ1-6
CDR3 protein: CASSLAATRNSPLHF
CDR3 DNA: TGTGCCAGCAGCTTAGCGGCCACCCGAAATTCACCCCTCCACTTT

V gene: TRBV6-4
clone size: many
D gene: -
J gene: TRBJ1-6
CDR3 protein: CASSANPGNSPLHF
CDR3 DNA: TGTGCCAGCAGTGCCAACCCGGGCAATTCACCCCTCCACTTT

V gene: TRBV29-1
clone size: many
D gene: -
J gene: TRBJ2-7
CDR3 protein: CSVGRGGNYEQYF
CDR3 DNA: TGCAGCGTAGGAAGGGGGGGAAACTACGAGCAGTACTTC

V gene: TRBV12-3/TRBV12-4
clone size: many
D gene: TRBD2
J gene: TRBJ2-3
CDR3 protein: CASSLGLAPHTADTQYF
CDR3 DNA: TGTGCCAGCAGTCTAGGACTAGCCCCCCACACGGCAGATACGCAGTATTTT

V gene: TRBV7-2
clone size: many
D gene: -
J gene: TRBJ2-3
CDR3 protein: CASSFRTERADTQYF
CDR3 DNA: TGTGCCAGCAGCTTCCGGACGGAAAGGGCAGATACGCAGTATTTT

V gene: TRBV7-7
clone size: -
D gene: -
J gene: TRBJ2-1
CDR3 protein: CASSFTDATYNEQFF
CDR3 DNA: TGTGCTAGCAGCTTCACCGATGCTACCTACAATGAGCAGTTCTTC

V gene: TRBV10-2
clone size: few
D gene: -
J gene: TRBJ1-6
CDR3 protein: CASSESGWGPGSYNSPLHF
CDR3 DNA: TGCGCCAGCAGTGAGTCGGGTTGGGGCCCGGGCTCCTATAATTCACCCCTCCACTTT